This T cell receptor (beta chain) was found in a study of response to subunit inactivated influenza vaccine (dated by TCRdb to between 2018 and 2020). For the wider study: Deep quantitative profiling of the T cell receptor repertoire was used in the study to follow responses to a trivalent subunit inactivated influenza vaccine.

The library relied on RT-PCR. Sequencing took place on an Illumina HiSeq 2500. TCRdb reworked the public reads: Q25 trimming with fastp, MiXCR clone assembly, productive beta chains retained. Each entry is one CDR3 protein sequence, shown with its most common DNA and genes. Across this sample there are hundreds of thousands of distinct CDR3 sequences, with around a sixth seen only once. The top ten hold around a tenth of the sample. This clonotype was found many times. What this receptor recognizes is not known. No much larger clonotype is one base removed from it; base qualities were not supplied. General study outcomes and caveats: It was suggested by the authors that each seasonal influenza vaccination may recruit only a limited number of new T cells.

This sequence was found in a middle-aged man who received an inactivated influenza vaccine. Donor details come from another sample of the same person, matched by shared clones. The sample was PBMCs from blood, taken about 13 days after vaccination.

The encoded CDR3 is CASSYLQSGYGYTF. The nucleotides are TGTGCCAGCAGTTACCTACAGTCCGGCTATGGCTACACCTTC. This sequence uses TRBV6-5 and TRBJ1-2; the D gene remains uncertain. Taken from cysteine to phenylalanine, the CDR3 has 14 residues. Only the CDR3 portion is preserved as DNA: 42 bases, with reading frame beginning at the first base. CDR1 is given as MNHEY and CDR2 as SVGAGI, both from the germline V gene. V is shortened by 2 bases, J by 4 bases, and the region joining them spans 11 bases.